What follows describes a single TCR beta chain. This specimen comes from a study of blood T cell repertoires in COVID-19. Across the whole study: Both acute and convalescent COVID-19 samples were obtained from the United States, Italy and Spain. From T cells, B-cell-depleted T cells, or PBMCs came the material, which was cDNA or gDNA.

The CDR3 totals 18 residues. Authors' data handling: Reference gene primers were amplified, and this amplification served to estimate nucleated cell counts. The assay was immunoSEQ multiplex PCR, and TCRdb's table has in-frame clones only and misses some. The DNA was the basis for D and trimming; V, J and clone size are from that table. The table shows 200,000 to 250,000 clones, with approximately 85% occurring only once. This clonotype was sampled from a woman in her seventies with acute or convalescent COVID-19. The rearrangement links TRBV12-2 to TRBJ2-1; no DNA check was done on the table's D call, TRBD1. TRBV12-2 is reported as a pseudogene. Material: peripheral blood. The CDR3 DNA reads TGTGCAAGTCGCCTCGACAACTTTACGGACAGGGCCTACAATGAGCAGTTCTTC. It codes for CASRLDNFTDRAYNEQFF.